This T cell receptor beta chain was sequenced in a study of regulatory T cells in long-lasting Graves disease (dated by TCRdb to the early 2020s). For context, the study as a whole: In the newly diagnosed Graves' disease group, patients had been taking antithyroid drugs for less than 3 months. The study took place in China and was registered as a clinical trial. A total of approximately 35 samples underwent TCR sequencing: 13 from persistent and around 20 from newly diagnosed Graves' disease patients. Persistent Graves' disease patients were compared with newly diagnosed Graves' disease patients by peripheral blood TCR sequencing and RNA sequencing. Study-wide findings and limitations: Lower TCR Shannon entropy and fewer highly expanded clones were observed in persistent Graves' disease patients than in newly diagnosed patients, which suggested clonal expansion. The small sample size was acknowledged by the authors as a limitation that may reduce accuracy. Peripheral blood alone was examined, since thyroid tissue, which constituted the primary lesion, could not be accessed. More public clonotypes were shared among persistent patients (2,741) than among newly diagnosed patients (966). Preferential use of TRBV28, TRBJ1-2 and TRBJ2-5 was observed in persistent disease, whereas TRBV20-1 and TRBJ2-1 were favored in newly diagnosed disease. Only the TCR beta chain was sequenced and analyzed.

In regard to this clonotype: Its recognized antigen is unknown. No base-level quality is on record; no much larger clone is a single base apart.

CDR3 length: 18 amino acids, cysteine to phenylalanine. The retained sequence is limited to the CDR3, 54 bases, with the frame set at the first base. From V the trimming removes 1 base and from J it removes 2 bases, while the gene matches leave 13 bases of the junction unaccounted for. CDR1 LNHDA and CDR2 SQIVND are derived from the germline V gene (reference sequence). Libraries were constructed by multiplex PCR. The sample was run on an Illumina HiSeq 4000. To build TCR beta libraries, CDR3 regions were amplified by Arm-PCR using iRepertoire HTBI primers. Before sequencing, the PCR products went through gel purification. The study's processing was this. Gene usage analysis of CDR3 amino acid clonotypes relied on the roughly 64 TRBV and 14 TRBJ segments identified across samples. COPE and FqMerger were used to merge filtered high-quality paired reads into contigs. BLAST was used to align contigs to the IMGT TRBV, TRBD and TRBJ reference genes, and CDR3 was defined following IMGT. Any clonotype with a frequency above 0.1% was classified as a highly expanded clone. Shannon entropy served as the measure of repertoire diversity, while the Gini coefficient captured V-J evenness. Clonotypes shared by more than one individual were considered public. Through fastp at Q25 and MiXCR, TCRdb rebuilt clones from the public reads, retaining in-frame beta chains. Every entry covers one CDR3 protein and lists the most common genes and DNA from its rows. Clone size and V and J calls follow TCRdb, not the original study. Recorded for this sample are roughly 420,000 distinct CDR3 sequences; 11% to 15% of them occurred a single time. The ten largest clones take up about a sixth of the sample.

In the paper's terms, the time point label means: newly diagnosed GD, antithyroid drugs for less than 3 months. For both TCR sequencing and RNA sequencing, RNA was extracted from PBMCs in TRIzol. The diagnosis of Graves' disease was made according to American Thyroid Association guidelines. Recruitment of patients was carried out at an endocrinology department in Xi'an, China. From each patient, approximately 9 milliliters of peripheral blood was collected into an EDTA anticoagulant tube. Ficoll Paque Plus density gradient separation was used to isolate PBMCs, and no additional T cell sorting was done. RNA quality was checked with an Agilent 2100 Bioanalyzer and agarose gel, and concentration with a NanoDrop 2000. The sample also formed part of further work on T cells in Graves' hyperthyroidism and ophthalmopathy. As the second study states: Stable Graves' hyperthyroidism was defined as no progression to ophthalmopathy during 18 months of follow-up. Hyperthyroidism patients were aged 18 to 65 years and newly diagnosed, with disease duration of less than 2 months. The study excluded patients with uncontrolled infections, other autoimmune diseases, pregnancy or lactation. Clinical symptoms, serum thyroxine and TRAb, thyroid ultrasound, and orbital computed tomography formed the basis for the diagnoses. A first-round RT-PCR of the TCR CDR3 used the HTBI primer set with the Qiagen OneStep RT-PCR kit. Blood samples also contained most of the expanded thyroid clonotypes (frequency above 0.001), which suggests that blood repertoires may reflect thyroid immune responses. A model built on a 13 V-J signature distinguished ophthalmopathy from stable hyperthyroidism, reaching about 88% sensitivity and approximately 81% specificity in cross-validation and 80%/75% in testing. In validation, the model predicted progression to ophthalmopathy with approximately 69% sensitivity and 72.22% specificity, a median of around 6.6 months before onset. To identify TCR V-J signatures that set the groups apart, the researchers used a discovery cohort of 90 to 100 patients, made up of some 41 with Graves' ophthalmopathy and some 60 with stable Graves' hyperthyroidism. Whether ophthalmopathy could be predicted prospectively was tested in an independent validation cohort made up of 18 hyperthyroidism patients plus 17 patients who later progressed to ophthalmopathy. For training and testing, the 95 to 100 patients in the discovery cohort were randomly divided in a 7:3 ratio. In six Graves' hyperthyroidism patients, the study also compared T-cell repertoires from thyroid tissue with T-cell repertoires from blood. Following sampling, methimazole starting at 30 mg daily was given to hyperthyroidism patients, and high-dose intravenous methylprednisolone was given to ophthalmopathy patients. Libraries were constructed in a second round of multiplex PCR, after which size selection and purification were carried out. The libraries were sequenced on an Illumina HiSeq2000 using paired-end 100 bp reads. SOAPnuke was used to process the raw data, throwing out any read that contained adapters or uncalled bases, had a mean Phred below 15, or lacked an exact constant-primer or identifier match. COPE v1.2.5 was used to merge the high-quality paired reads, and each unique nucleotide sequence was defined as a clonotype. MiTCR v1.1 was used to align clonotypes to the IMGT TRBV, TRBD and TRBJ reference segments. The analysis was restricted to V-J combinations with a frequency above 0.0001, which together covered about 99% of the repertoires. The TCS score was defined as F50 (clonal expansion) divided by E x V (chaos), with BLOSUM62-based TCRdist calculated between CDR3 peptides within each V-J. Welch's t-statistics and random forest reduced around 520 V-J features to roughly 13, which were used in a naive Bayes classifier (R e1071). No statistical method was used to set the sample size in advance, and investigators knew the group allocation. The paper reports TCR Vbeta CDR3 sequencing of some 140 peripheral blood samples: fewer than 50 ophthalmopathy, roughly 80 hyperthyroidism and around 17 progressor patients.

This TCR was sampled from a woman in her forties or fifties with Graves disease. Donor details come from another sample of the same person, matched by shared clones. The chain employs TRBV19 and TRBJ1-2; 7 central nucleotides agree with TRBD1. Here the sequenced sample was peripheral blood mononuclear cells (PBMCs), taken at new diagnosis, from a patient treated with antithyroid drugs. CDR3 sequence: CASSIAAPLDRSNYGYTF. The DNA reads TGTGCCAGTAGTATAGCTGCCCCCCTGGACAGGTCGAACTATGGCTACACCTTC.